This paragraph reports one TCR beta chain. In the original analysis: Amplification from reference gene primers served as the basis for estimated nucleated cell counts. TCRdb's copy holds only in-frame clones and misses some; the assay was immunoSEQ multiplex PCR. The DNA was the basis for D and trimming; V, J and clone size are from that table. The sample includes tens of thousands of clones, around four fifths seen only once; the top ten take around 15%. V was trimmed by 3 bases and J by 3 bases, leaving 10 bases between them. CDR1 is SGHNT, CDR2 YYREEE, per germline (reference sequence). This CDR3 has 14 residues. This sample was included in a study of blood T cell repertoires in COVID-19. The wider study: Whether acute or convalescent, the COVID-19 samples came from the United States, Italy and Spain. In each case, the material was cDNA or gDNA derived from T cells, B-cell-depleted T cells, or PBMCs.

The sample comprised peripheral blood. The sequence derives from an older woman with acute or convalescent COVID-19. The V and J genes are TRBV5-4 and TRBJ1-5; D not resolved. As DNA, the CDR3 is TGTGCCAGCAGCTCGGGAGGACTCAATCAGCCCCAGCATTTT. It specifies CASSSGGLNQPQHF.